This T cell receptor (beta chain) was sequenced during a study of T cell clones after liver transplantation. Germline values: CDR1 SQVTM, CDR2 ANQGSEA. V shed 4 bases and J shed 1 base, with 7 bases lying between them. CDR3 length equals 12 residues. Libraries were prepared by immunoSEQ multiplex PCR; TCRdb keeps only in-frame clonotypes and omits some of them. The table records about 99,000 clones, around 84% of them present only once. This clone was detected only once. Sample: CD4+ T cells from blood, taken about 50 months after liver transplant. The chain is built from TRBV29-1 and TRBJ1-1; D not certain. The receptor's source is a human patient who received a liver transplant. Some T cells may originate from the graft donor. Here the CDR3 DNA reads TGCAGCGTTGTAAGGCGGAACACTGAAGCTTTCTTT. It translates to CSVVRRNTEAFF.